This is a list of T cell receptor beta chains from one sample in a study of blood T cell repertoires in COVID-19. Data came from immunoSEQ multiplex PCR; TCRdb stores just in-frame clones and leaves some out. There are around 200,000 clones in the sample; around four fifths occur only once, and around 9% lies in the top ten. What was sequenced was PBMCs or T cells enriched from blood (not recorded which). The source of these receptors is a middle-aged man who had recovered from COVID-19. Both conserved end residues are part of each CDR3. D genes are given only for firm matches. Size is omitted from some rows. Given values are once, few, many or a class for expanded clones.

d_call	v_call	clone_size	j_call	cdr3_nt	cdr3_aa
TRBD1	TRBV25-1	.	TRBJ1-1	TGTGCCAGCAGTGGGGACAGGGGGCCTGAAGCTTTCTTT	CASSGDRGPEAFF
.	TRBV10-3	.	TRBJ1-2	TGTGCCACACCGGGGGGGGGCAGAAGTAAAAACTATGGCTACACCTTC	CATPGGGRSKNYGYTF
.	TRBV28	.	TRBJ1-3	TGTGCCAGCAGCCCCCCCCGGTATAGAAACACCATATATTTT	CASSPPRYRNTIYF
.	TRBV2	few	TRBJ1-1	TGTGCCAGCAGTGCGTTAGAGGACACTGAAGCTTTCTTT	CASSALEDTEAFF
.	TRBV5-1	few	TRBJ1-2	TGCGCCAGCAGCCGAAATCAGGGGCAATACACCTTCTATGGCGGCTACACCTTC	CASSRNQGQYTFYGGYTF
TRBD2	TRBV20-1	.	TRBJ2-1	TGCAGTGCTAGTCGTCTAAAAATAGCGGGCTCCTACAATGAGCAGTTCTTC	CSASRLKIAGSYNEQFF
.	TRBV3-1/TRBV3-2	.	TRBJ1-6	TGTGCCAGCAGCCAACAAAGGGGGAATTCACCCCTCCACTTT	CASSQQRGNSPLHF
TRBD1	TRBV5-1	.	TRBJ1-4	TGCGCCAGCAGAGGAGGGGGCGGTTCAACTAATGAAAAACTGTTTTTT	CASRGGGGSTNEKLFF
.	TRBV9	.	TRBJ1-1	TGTGCCAGCAGCGTAGCTCCCTGGGGGGACCCGAGGAACACTGAAGCTTTCTTT	CASSVAPWGDPRNTEAFF
.	TRBV7-9	.	TRBJ1-6	TGTGCCAGCAGCCCACTCCTTCCCAGGGGAAATATACGAGCTTCACCCCTCCACTTT	CASSPLLPRGNIRASPLHF
.	TRBV18	.	TRBJ1-1	TGTGCCAGCTCCCCCGGGACACGGCAGATGAGCACTGAAGCTTTCTTT	CASSPGTRQMSTEAFF
.	TRBV7-9	.	TRBJ2-5	TGTGCCAGCAGCTCAACAGGGTTAGAGACCCAGTACTTC	CASSSTGLETQYF
.	TRBV3-1/TRBV3-2	.	TRBJ1-6	TGTGCCAGCAGCCCCCGAAGGGGGGGCCTCCACTTT	CASSPRRGGLHF
.	TRBV2	.	TRBJ1-4	TGTGCCAGCAGTGTCCGGGACACCTCATTGGGACTGTTTTTT	CASSVRDTSLGLFF
TRBD2	TRBV6-2/TRBV6-3	.	TRBJ2-7	TGTGCCAGCAGTATCCGGACTAGCGTCTACGTGGAGCAGTACTTC	CASSIRTSVYVEQYF
.	TRBV14	.	TRBJ2-1	TGTGCCAGCAGCCTCCTGGGCAGGAATGAGCAGTTCTTC	CASSLLGRNEQFF
TRBD2	TRBV7-2	.	TRBJ2-3	TGTGCCAGCAGCCTCAAAGCGGGGGGGACTGATACGCAGTATTTT	CASSLKAGGTDTQYF
.	TRBV5-1	.	TRBJ2-7	TGCGCCAGCAGCTTGGAAATCGACGAGCAGTACTTC	CASSLEIDEQYF
TRBD2	TRBV9	.	TRBJ2-7	TGTGCCAGCAGCCCCGGGACTAGCGGATTTTACGAGCAGTACTTC	CASSPGTSGFYEQYF
TRBD1	TRBV5-6	.	TRBJ1-1	TGTGCCAGCAGCTTGGACAGGGGGCACATGAACACTGAAGCTTTCTTT	CASSLDRGHMNTEAFF
TRBD1	TRBV6-5	.	TRBJ1-2	TGTGCCAGCAGTAAAAAACAGGGGGCGTATGGCTACACCTTC	CASSKKQGAYGYTF
.	TRBV21-1	.	TRBJ2-2	TGTGCCAGCGAATACCCCCGGTCAGGGACAGAGGTAACCGGGGAGCTGTTTTTT	CASEYPRSGTEVTGELFF
.	TRBV9	.	TRBJ1-2	TGTGCCAGCAGCGGTCGGACAGCCAACTATGGCTACACCTTC	CASSGRTANYGYTF
.	TRBV7-6	.	TRBJ2-7	TGTGCCAGCAGCTTACCCATCGGGCAGTACTTC	CASSLPIGQYF
.	TRBV5-1	.	TRBJ2-1	TGCGCCAGCAGCTTGGGGGGACTCTCTACGAGCTCCTACAATGAGCAGTTCTTC	CASSLGGLSTSSYNEQFF
.	TRBV6-1	.	TRBJ1-5	TGTGCCAGCAGTGAAAGCGGGGTAGGTCAGCCCCAGCATTTT	CASSESGVGQPQHF
.	TRBV11-2	few	TRBJ2-7	TGTGCCAGCAGCTCTATAAGGGGGGGACAAGAGCAGTACTTC	CASSSIRGGQEQYF
.	TRBV2	.	TRBJ1-5	TGTGCCAGCAGGATGCAGGGGATTAGCAATCAGCCCCAGCATTTT	CASRMQGISNQPQHF